A selection of T cell receptor beta chains follows, all from one sample in a study of beta chain features in type 1 diabetes. Repertoires were generated with immunoSEQ multiplex PCR, while TCRdb's copy carries only in-frame clones and drops some. The sample shows about 900,000 clones, roughly 16% of them seen only once. Specimen: naive CD4+ T cells from blood. The origin of the receptors is a woman younger than 35 in good health. CDR3s include the opening cysteine and the closing phenylalanine or tryptophan. A D gene is named only where the DNA matches it firmly. Expanded clones are given a class, and other clones once, few, many or no size at all.

abundance	v_gene	j_gene	d_gene	CDR3aa	CDR3nt
NA	TRBV7-8	TRBJ2-3	NA	CASSLVQRQTDTQYF	TGTGCCAGCAGCTTAGTACAGCGCCAAACAGATACGCAGTATTTT
NA	TRBV7-8	TRBJ1-4	NA	CASSSRGVPTNEKLFF	TGTGCCAGCAGCTCCCGGGGGGTCCCCACTAATGAAAAACTGTTTTTT
NA	TRBV7-9	TRBJ2-2	NA	CASSSPGQEGGELFF	TGTGCCAGCAGCTCCCCCGGGCAGGAAGGCGGGGAGCTGTTTTTT
few	TRBV7-2	TRBJ2-1	NA	CASRFSGTYNEQFF	TGTGCCAGCAGATTTTCGGGAACCTACAATGAGCAGTTCTTC
few	TRBV6-5	TRBJ2-5	TRBD2	CASSSLAGGPLETQYF	TGTGCCAGCAGTTCGCTAGCGGGAGGGCCTTTGGAGACCCAGTACTTC
NA	TRBV6-5	TRBJ2-1	TRBD2	CASSYRTSGNGDEQFF	TGTGCCAGCAGTTACCGGACCAGCGGGAACGGGGATGAGCAGTTCTTC
NA	TRBV7-2	TRBJ1-1	NA	CASSSLLDSLMNTEAFF	TGTGCCAGCAGCTCCCTATTGGACAGCCTTATGAACACTGAAGCTTTCTTT
few	TRBV7-3	TRBJ2-6	NA	CASSLYAQARSGANVLTF	TGTGCCAGCAGCTTATACGCCCAAGCCCGCTCTGGGGCCAACGTCCTGACTTTC
few	TRBV28	TRBJ2-1	NA	CASSLLVGYNEQFF	TGTGCCAGCAGTTTACTAGTGGGGTACAATGAGCAGTTCTTC
few	TRBV7-9	TRBJ2-3	TRBD2	CASSLRQREATDTQYF	TGTGCCAGCAGCCTCCGCCAGCGGGAGGCGACAGATACGCAGTATTTT
NA	TRBV28	TRBJ1-1	NA	CASSLVASPTEAFF	TGTGCCAGCAGTTTAGTGGCCAGTCCTACTGAAGCTTTCTTT
NA	TRBV27	TRBJ1-1	NA	CASSFLSNTEAFF	TGTGCCAGCAGTTTTCTTTCAAACACTGAAGCTTTCTTT
few	TRBV5-1	TRBJ1-1	NA	CASSTGTLGEAFF	TGCGCCAGCAGCACCGGGACCCTCGGTGAAGCTTTCTTT
NA	TRBV7-3	TRBJ2-3	NA	CASGSGTSTDTQYF	TGTGCCAGCGGGAGCGGCACTAGCACAGATACGCAGTATTTT
few	TRBV19	TRBJ1-5	TRBD1	CASSTPPGQARLSRQPQHF	TGTGCCAGTAGTACTCCCCCGGGACAGGCTCGTTTGTCAAGACAGCCCCAGCATTTT
few	TRBV14	TRBJ2-1	NA	CASSQEVGAEQFF	TGTGCCAGCAGCCAAGAAGTGGGGGCGGAGCAGTTCTTC
NA	TRBV5-1	TRBJ2-7	TRBD2	CASSHSGTSGSEQYF	TGCGCCAGCAGCCATTCCGGGACTAGCGGGAGCGAGCAGTACTTC
once	TRBV7-2	TRBJ2-1	NA	CASSPLRSYNEQFF	TGTGCCAGCAGCCCCCTTCGCTCCTACAATGAGCAGTTCTTC
NA	TRBV7-9	TRBJ1-3	NA	CASSLATGAGNTIYF	TGTGCCAGCAGCTTAGCCACAGGTGCTGGAAACACCATATATTTT
NA	TRBV15	TRBJ1-5	NA	CATSLRGGQPQHF	TGTGCCACCAGCCTACGAGGGGGTCAGCCCCAGCATTTT
NA	TRBV6-6	TRBJ1-4	NA	CASSYSTQTNEKLFF	TGTGCCAGCAGTTACTCGACTCAAACTAATGAAAAACTGTTTTTT
few	TRBV7-2	TRBJ2-7	TRBD1	CASRPDRGKTYEQYF	TGTGCCAGCAGGCCCGACAGGGGGAAGACCTACGAGCAGTACTTC
NA	TRBV7-2	TRBJ2-7	TRBD2	CASSSQLSRQRGLYEQYF	TGTGCCAGCAGCTCACAGCTAAGTAGACAGCGGGGTCTCTACGAGCAGTACTTC
NA	TRBV15	TRBJ2-1	TRBD1	CATSRGGQNNEQFF	TGTGCCACCAGCAGAGGGGGACAGAACAATGAGCAGTTCTTC
NA	TRBV28	TRBJ2-3	TRBD1	CASSTSLTGADTQYF	TGTGCCAGCAGCACCAGCCTGACAGGGGCAGATACGCAGTATTTT
few	TRBV27	TRBJ2-5	TRBD2	CASSPGTSGTRTTQYF	TGTGCCAGCAGTCCCGGGACTAGCGGGACAAGAACGACCCAGTACTTC
few	TRBV27	TRBJ2-3	TRBD2	CASRLLAGGTDTQYF	TGTGCCAGCAGGTTACTAGCGGGAGGCACAGATACGCAGTATTTT
NA	TRBV15	TRBJ2-7	TRBD2	CATSTRGGSYEQYF	TGTGCCACCAGCACGCGGGGAGGGTCCTACGAGCAGTACTTC
few	TRBV11-2	TRBJ2-2	TRBD2	CASSSGLAGEDTGELFF	TGTGCCAGCAGCTCTGGACTAGCGGGAGAGGACACCGGGGAGCTGTTTTTT
NA	TRBV7-2	TRBJ1-4	NA	CASSDGPNNEKLFF	TGTGCCAGCAGCGACGGCCCGAACAATGAAAAACTGTTTTTT
few	TRBV7-9	TRBJ2-5	NA	CASRPRTAKETQYF	TGTGCCAGCAGGCCACGGACAGCGAAAGAGACCCAGTACTTC
few	TRBV28	TRBJ2-5	NA	CASSFAARTETQYF	TGTGCCAGCAGTTTCGCGGCTAGGACGGAGACCCAGTACTTC
few	TRBV5-4	TRBJ2-5	TRBD2	CASSSGNQPGLAETQYF	TGTGCCAGCAGCTCCGGAAATCAACCGGGACTAGCGGAGACCCAGTACTTC
NA	TRBV10-2	TRBJ2-2	NA	CASSVAGELFF	TGCGCCAGCAGTGTCGCCGGGGAGCTGTTTTTT
NA	TRBV10-3	TRBJ1-1	NA	CAIMANRGSTEAFF	TGTGCCATCATGGCTAATAGGGGCTCCACTGAAGCTTTCTTT
NA	TRBV15	TRBJ2-1	NA	CATSFQGLINNEQFF	TGTGCCACCAGCTTCCAGGGTCTCATCAACAATGAGCAGTTCTTC
few	TRBV4-3	TRBJ1-2	TRBD1	CASSQRDRVGYGYTF	TGCGCCAGCAGCCAACGGGACAGGGTTGGATATGGCTACACCTTC
NA	TRBV28	TRBJ1-4	NA	CATEQGGREKLFF	TGTGCCACCGAACAGGGCGGCAGGGAAAAACTGTTTTTT
NA	TRBV25-1	TRBJ1-3	TRBD1	CASSESGTAGNTIYF	TGTGCCAGCAGTGAATCCGGGACAGCTGGAAACACCATATATTTT
NA	TRBV7-6	TRBJ1-1	NA	CASSLAPLRAEAFF	TGTGCCAGCAGCTTAGCACCCCTTCGGGCTGAAGCTTTCTTT
NA	TRBV6-6	TRBJ2-2	TRBD1	CASRPGQTNTGELFF	TGTGCCAGCAGGCCGGGACAGACGAACACCGGGGAGCTGTTTTTT
NA	TRBV9	TRBJ2-3	TRBD2	CASSVGLAGLTDTQYF	TGTGCCAGCAGCGTAGGACTAGCGGGACTCACAGATACGCAGTATTTT
NA	TRBV6-5	TRBJ1-5	TRBD1	CASTGTGASNQPQHF	TGTGCCAGCACCGGGACAGGAGCTAGCAATCAGCCCCAGCATTTT
NA	TRBV7-9	TRBJ2-2	NA	CASSSSLDTGELFF	TGTGCCAGCAGCTCCAGCCTCGACACCGGGGAGCTGTTTTTT
NA	TRBV15	TRBJ2-5	NA	CATSRTAPGNGDPQETQYF	TGTGCCACCAGCAGGACGGCCCCCGGGAACGGGGACCCCCAAGAGACCCAGTACTTC
few	TRBV29-1	TRBJ2-5	NA	CSVGSETQYF	TGCAGCGTTGGTAGCGAGACCCAGTACTTC
few	TRBV28	TRBJ2-3	NA	CASSLWRTSTDTQYF	TGTGCCAGCAGTTTATGGCGGACTAGCACAGATACGCAGTATTTT
NA	TRBV7-3	TRBJ2-2	NA	CASSLIGYRDTGELFF	TGTGCCAGCAGCTTAATAGGCTATCGGGACACCGGGGAGCTGTTTTTT
few	TRBV5-6	TRBJ2-1	NA	CASSFRARNEQFF	TGTGCCAGCAGCTTCCGAGCCCGCAATGAGCAGTTCTTC
NA	TRBV7-2	TRBJ1-1	NA	CASSLYGRGNTEAFF	TGTGCCAGCAGCTTGTACGGCCGCGGAAACACTGAAGCTTTCTTT
few	TRBV10-2	TRBJ2-3	NA	CASSLVGAYTDTQYF	TGCGCCAGCAGTTTAGTGGGGGCGTACACAGATACGCAGTATTTT
few	TRBV29-1	TRBJ1-2	NA	CSVEDLGLYGYTF	TGCAGCGTTGAAGATTTGGGGCTCTATGGCTACACCTTC
NA	TRBV15	TRBJ2-5	NA	CATSSSEETQYF	TGTGCCACCAGTTCCAGCGAAGAGACCCAGTACTTC
NA	TRBV2	TRBJ2-3	TRBD2	CASFGGLAGGPQLRGDTQYF	TGTGCCAGCTTCGGTGGACTAGCGGGAGGACCACAACTCAGGGGAGATACGCAGTATTTT